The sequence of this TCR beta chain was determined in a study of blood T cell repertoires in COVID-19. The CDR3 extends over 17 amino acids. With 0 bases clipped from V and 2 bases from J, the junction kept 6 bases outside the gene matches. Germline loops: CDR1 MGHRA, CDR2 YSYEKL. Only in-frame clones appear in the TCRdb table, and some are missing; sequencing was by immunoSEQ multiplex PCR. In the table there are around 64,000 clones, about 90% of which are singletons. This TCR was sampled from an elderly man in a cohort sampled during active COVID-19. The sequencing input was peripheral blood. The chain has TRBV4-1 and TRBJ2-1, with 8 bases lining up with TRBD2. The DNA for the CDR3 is TGCGCCAGCAGCCAAGACGCGACTAGCGCAACCTACAATGAGCAGTTCTTC. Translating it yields CASSQDATSATYNEQFF.